A selection of T cell receptor beta chains follows, all from one sample in a study of cytomegalovirus exposure and HLA in healthy donors. Libraries were prepared by immunoSEQ multiplex PCR; TCRdb keeps only in-frame clonotypes and omits some of them. The table records 200,000 to 300,000 clones, around 85% of them present only once. Sequencing was carried out using PBMCs. The receptors were gathered from a woman between 25 and 40 years old in good health and CMV-seropositive. CDR3s include the opening cysteine and the closing phenylalanine or tryptophan. Each record gives: D gene, clone size, J gene, V gene, CDR3 protein, CDR3 DNA. A D gene is named only where the DNA matches it firmly. Clone size is given for some rows only: seen once, a few or many times, or a class if the clone is expanded.

D gene: TRBD1; clone size: NA; J gene: TRBJ2-2; V gene: TRBV18; CDR3 protein: CASSPPGQGPTGELFF; CDR3 DNA: TGTGCCAGCTCACCTCCGGGACAGGGGCCCACCGGGGAGCTGTTTTTT
D gene: NA; clone size: few; J gene: TRBJ1-1; V gene: TRBV19; CDR3 protein: CASSMRWTENTEAFF; CDR3 DNA: TGTGCCAGTAGTATGAGGTGGACAGAGAACACTGAAGCTTTCTTT
D gene: NA; clone size: NA; J gene: TRBJ2-1; V gene: TRBV4-1; CDR3 protein: CASSQDMVALTYNEQFF; CDR3 DNA: TGCGCCAGCAGCCAAGATATGGTAGCCCTGACCTACAATGAGCAGTTCTTC
D gene: TRBD2; clone size: NA; J gene: TRBJ2-5; V gene: TRBV9; CDR3 protein: CASSPGGGKETQYF; CDR3 DNA: TGTGCCAGCAGCCCCGGGGGAGGGAAGGAGACCCAGTACTTC
D gene: TRBD1; clone size: NA; J gene: TRBJ2-1; V gene: TRBV10-3; CDR3 protein: CAISAGRGSYNEQFF; CDR3 DNA: TGTGCCATCAGTGCGGGCAGGGGGTCCTACAATGAGCAGTTCTTC
D gene: NA; clone size: NA; J gene: TRBJ2-1; V gene: TRBV11-3; CDR3 protein: CASSLGGRGSRNEQFF; CDR3 DNA: TGTGCCAGCAGCTTAGGAGGGAGGGGGTCTCGGAATGAGCAGTTCTTC
D gene: TRBD2; clone size: NA; J gene: TRBJ2-1; V gene: TRBV9; CDR3 protein: CASSVAGVTYNEQFF; CDR3 DNA: TGTGCCAGCAGCGTGGCGGGAGTGACCTACAATGAGCAGTTCTTC
D gene: NA; clone size: NA; J gene: TRBJ1-1; V gene: TRBV10-3; CDR3 protein: CAISESVLATEAFF; CDR3 DNA: TGTGCCATCAGTGAGTCAGTGCTGGCCACTGAAGCTTTCTTT
D gene: NA; clone size: few; J gene: TRBJ2-7; V gene: TRBV27; CDR3 protein: CASSFGANYEQYF; CDR3 DNA: TGTGCCAGCAGTTTTGGGGCTAACTACGAGCAGTACTTC
D gene: NA; clone size: NA; J gene: TRBJ2-1; V gene: TRBV27; CDR3 protein: CASSLLRVYNEQFF; CDR3 DNA: TGTGCCAGCAGTTTATTGAGGGTTTACAATGAGCAGTTCTTC
D gene: TRBD1; clone size: once; J gene: TRBJ1-4; V gene: TRBV19; CDR3 protein: CASRQGKNEKLFF; CDR3 DNA: TGTGCCAGTAGACAGGGGAAAAATGAAAAACTGTTTTTT
D gene: TRBD2; clone size: NA; J gene: TRBJ2-1; V gene: TRBV5-4; CDR3 protein: CASSLLAGVGNEQFF; CDR3 DNA: TGTGCCAGCAGCTTACTAGCGGGAGTTGGAAATGAGCAGTTCTTC
D gene: TRBD2; clone size: once; J gene: TRBJ2-5; V gene: TRBV2; CDR3 protein: CASNQGLEETQYF; CDR3 DNA: TGTGCCAGCAATCAAGGACTAGAAGAGACCCAGTACTTC
D gene: NA; clone size: NA; J gene: TRBJ1-1; V gene: TRBV30; CDR3 protein: CAWSVWGHEGAEAFF; CDR3 DNA: TGTGCCTGGAGTGTATGGGGCCACGAAGGCGCTGAAGCTTTCTTT
D gene: TRBD2; clone size: NA; J gene: TRBJ2-2; V gene: TRBV10-2; CDR3 protein: CASRPLKTSGSEGGELFF; CDR3 DNA: TGCGCCAGCAGGCCCCTAAAGACTAGCGGGAGCGAGGGCGGGGAGCTGTTTTTT
D gene: NA; clone size: NA; J gene: TRBJ1-1; V gene: TRBV7-9; CDR3 protein: CASSLLDSINTEAFF; CDR3 DNA: TGTGCCAGCAGCTTATTGGACAGCATCAACACTGAAGCTTTCTTT
D gene: TRBD1; clone size: NA; J gene: TRBJ1-2; V gene: TRBV2; CDR3 protein: CASSETGESYGYTF; CDR3 DNA: TGTGCCAGCAGTGAAACAGGGGAGTCTTATGGCTACACCTTC
D gene: NA; clone size: NA; J gene: TRBJ1-2; V gene: TRBV7-2; CDR3 protein: CASSLGYGNGYTF; CDR3 DNA: TGTGCCAGCAGCTTAGGTTACGGTAATGGCTACACCTTC
D gene: TRBD1; clone size: NA; J gene: TRBJ2-7; V gene: TRBV7-8; CDR3 protein: CASSGNRGTYEQYF; CDR3 DNA: TGTGCCAGCAGCGGTAACAGGGGGACCTACGAGCAGTACTTC
D gene: NA; clone size: NA; J gene: TRBJ1-4; V gene: TRBV2; CDR3 protein: CASSPDEKLFF; CDR3 DNA: TGTGCCAGCAGCCCTGATGAAAAACTGTTTTTT
D gene: TRBD1; clone size: NA; J gene: TRBJ2-2; V gene: TRBV2; CDR3 protein: CASRGTGGNTGELFF; CDR3 DNA: TGTGCCAGCAGAGGGACAGGGGGGAACACCGGGGAGCTGTTTTTT
D gene: NA; clone size: NA; J gene: TRBJ1-1; V gene: TRBV5-6; CDR3 protein: CASSSVSGTEAFF; CDR3 DNA: TGTGCCAGCAGCTCGGTTAGCGGCACTGAAGCTTTCTTT
D gene: NA; clone size: NA; J gene: TRBJ2-1; V gene: TRBV2; CDR3 protein: CASTPTAADNNEQFF; CDR3 DNA: TGTGCCAGCACCCCCACTGCGGCGGATAACAATGAGCAGTTCTTC
D gene: TRBD2; clone size: NA; J gene: TRBJ2-1; V gene: TRBV5-1; CDR3 protein: CASSLPAGVTEQFF; CDR3 DNA: TGCGCCAGCAGCTTGCCGGCGGGAGTCACTGAGCAGTTCTTC
D gene: NA; clone size: NA; J gene: TRBJ1-5; V gene: TRBV27; CDR3 protein: CASSYVGGSNQPQHF; CDR3 DNA: TGTGCCAGCAGCTACGTTGGCGGAAGCAATCAGCCCCAGCATTTT
D gene: NA; clone size: NA; J gene: TRBJ1-1; V gene: TRBV6-5; CDR3 protein: CASSYSWGGTEAFF; CDR3 DNA: TGTGCCAGCAGTTACTCTTGGGGGGGGACCGAAGCTTTCTTT
D gene: TRBD1; clone size: NA; J gene: TRBJ1-2; V gene: TRBV27; CDR3 protein: CASGKQGNTNYGYTF; CDR3 DNA: TGTGCCAGCGGGAAACAGGGGAATACTAACTATGGCTACACCTTC
D gene: NA; clone size: NA; J gene: TRBJ2-7; V gene: TRBV28; CDR3 protein: CASSPDTGISYEQYF; CDR3 DNA: TGTGCCAGCAGTCCCGACACCGGAATATCCTACGAGCAGTACTTC
D gene: NA; clone size: NA; J gene: TRBJ2-7; V gene: TRBV5-4; CDR3 protein: CASSPKPLLTETLEQYF; CDR3 DNA: TGTGCCAGCAGCCCAAAACCCCTATTGACAGAAACTTTGGAGCAGTACTTC
D gene: NA; clone size: NA; J gene: TRBJ2-1; V gene: TRBV4-1; CDR3 protein: CASSQDPTSPNEQFF; CDR3 DNA: TGCGCCAGCAGCCAAGATCCCACTAGTCCCAATGAGCAGTTCTTC
D gene: TRBD1; clone size: NA; J gene: TRBJ2-7; V gene: TRBV29-1; CDR3 protein: CSSSTGGEGEQYF; CDR3 DNA: TGCAGCAGTTCCACAGGGGGCGAAGGCGAGCAGTACTTC
D gene: NA; clone size: NA; J gene: TRBJ2-5; V gene: TRBV6-5; CDR3 protein: CASSYSITRVETQYF; CDR3 DNA: TGTGCCAGCAGTTACTCGATAACTAGGGTTGAGACCCAGTACTTC
D gene: NA; clone size: NA; J gene: TRBJ2-3; V gene: TRBV2; CDR3 protein: CASRNTQTANTDTQYF; CDR3 DNA: TGTGCCAGCCGAAACACACAAACAGCTAACACAGATACGCAGTATTTT
D gene: TRBD1; clone size: NA; J gene: TRBJ1-2; V gene: TRBV27; CDR3 protein: CASSVGQASYGYTF; CDR3 DNA: TGTGCCAGCAGTGTGGGACAGGCGAGTTATGGCTACACCTTC
D gene: TRBD1; clone size: once; J gene: TRBJ1-4; V gene: TRBV4-2; CDR3 protein: CASSPGTGRITNEKLFF; CDR3 DNA: TGTGCCAGCAGCCCTGGGACAGGGAGGATTACTAATGAAAAACTGTTTTTT
D gene: TRBD1; clone size: once; J gene: TRBJ2-7; V gene: TRBV6-5; CDR3 protein: CASRPPGQGYEQYF; CDR3 DNA: TGTGCCAGCAGGCCACCGGGACAGGGCTACGAGCAGTACTTC
D gene: TRBD2; clone size: NA; J gene: TRBJ2-7; V gene: TRBV27; CDR3 protein: CASSLFGLAGNEQYF; CDR3 DNA: TGTGCCAGCAGTTTATTCGGACTAGCGGGGAACGAGCAGTACTTC
D gene: NA; clone size: once; J gene: TRBJ1-1; V gene: TRBV10-1; CDR3 protein: CASSEGTALGEAFF; CDR3 DNA: TGCGCCAGCAGTGAAGGGACTGCCCTTGGGGAAGCTTTCTTT
D gene: NA; clone size: NA; J gene: TRBJ2-7; V gene: TRBV5-1; CDR3 protein: CASSLEFSGEDEQYF; CDR3 DNA: TGCGCCAGCAGCTTGGAATTTTCCGGGGAGGACGAGCAGTACTTC
D gene: NA; clone size: NA; J gene: TRBJ2-2; V gene: TRBV27; CDR3 protein: CASSFGHTGELFF; CDR3 DNA: TGTGCCAGCAGTTTTGGGCATACCGGGGAGCTGTTTTTT
D gene: TRBD2; clone size: once; J gene: TRBJ2-1; V gene: TRBV4-1; CDR3 protein: CASSQLNGASPGLADNEQFF; CDR3 DNA: TGCGCCAGCAGCCAACTTAACGGGGCCAGCCCGGGACTAGCGGACAATGAGCAGTTCTTC
D gene: NA; clone size: NA; J gene: TRBJ1-2; V gene: TRBV7-9; CDR3 protein: CASSSEGRGGAIRGYTF; CDR3 DNA: TGTGCCAGCAGCTCCGAGGGGAGAGGGGGGGCGATTAGAGGCTACACCTTC
D gene: NA; clone size: NA; J gene: TRBJ2-7; V gene: TRBV7-2; CDR3 protein: CASSLSRSEQYF; CDR3 DNA: TGTGCCAGCAGCTTATCTAGGAGCGAGCAGTACTTC
D gene: NA; clone size: NA; J gene: TRBJ2-5; V gene: TRBV11-2; CDR3 protein: CASSPAASGQETQYF; CDR3 DNA: TGTGCCAGCAGCCCTGCGGCGTCCGGACAAGAGACCCAGTACTTC
D gene: NA; clone size: NA; J gene: TRBJ1-5; V gene: TRBV19; CDR3 protein: CASSIANLYSGEWDQPQHF; CDR3 DNA: TGTGCCAGTAGTATAGCTAACTTGTACTCAGGGGAGTGGGATCAGCCCCAGCATTTT
D gene: NA; clone size: NA; J gene: TRBJ2-2; V gene: TRBV29-1; CDR3 protein: CSVDNPPSTGELFF; CDR3 DNA: TGCAGCGTTGATAACCCTCCCAGCACCGGGGAGCTGTTTTTT
D gene: NA; clone size: NA; J gene: TRBJ1-2; V gene: TRBV6-1; CDR3 protein: CASSEALAGGYTF; CDR3 DNA: TGTGCCAGCAGTGAAGCATTGGCAGGAGGCTACACCTTC
D gene: NA; clone size: NA; J gene: TRBJ2-2; V gene: TRBV18; CDR3 protein: CASSPDSVGRELFF; CDR3 DNA: TGTGCCAGCTCACCAGACAGCGTCGGCCGGGAGCTGTTTTTT
D gene: NA; clone size: NA; J gene: TRBJ1-5; V gene: TRBV7-9; CDR3 protein: CASSSDRINQPQHF; CDR3 DNA: TGTGCCAGCAGCTCCGACAGGATCAATCAGCCCCAGCATTTT
D gene: NA; clone size: NA; J gene: TRBJ2-7; V gene: TRBV10-3; CDR3 protein: CAISESLALGEQYF; CDR3 DNA: TGTGCCATCAGTGAGTCCCTAGCCCTAGGTGAGCAGTACTTC
D gene: TRBD1; clone size: few; J gene: TRBJ1-2; V gene: TRBV5-5; CDR3 protein: CASSDPDRAVSYGYTF; CDR3 DNA: TGTGCCAGCAGCGACCCAGACAGGGCCGTGTCCTATGGCTACACCTTC
D gene: NA; clone size: NA; J gene: TRBJ2-7; V gene: TRBV6-1; CDR3 protein: CASSYSQNYEQYF; CDR3 DNA: TGTGCCAGCAGCTATAGCCAAAACTACGAGCAGTACTTC
D gene: NA; clone size: NA; J gene: TRBJ2-7; V gene: TRBV7-3; CDR3 protein: CASSLGRKDSRSYEQYF; CDR3 DNA: TGTGCCAGCAGCTTAGGTAGGAAAGACAGTAGGTCCTACGAGCAGTACTTC
D gene: TRBD2; clone size: NA; J gene: TRBJ2-3; V gene: TRBV6-6; CDR3 protein: CASSYGGGADTQYF; CDR3 DNA: TGTGCCAGCAGTTACGGGGGAGGGGCAGATACGCAGTATTTT
D gene: TRBD2; clone size: NA; J gene: TRBJ2-3; V gene: TRBV27; CDR3 protein: CASSLVGGSLYTDTQYF; CDR3 DNA: TGTGCCAGCAGTTTGGTCGGGGGGTCACTCTACACAGATACGCAGTATTTT